A selection of T cell receptor beta chains follows, all from one sample in a study of blood T cells in healthy people across ages. TCRdb processed the 5' RACE reads anew with MiXCR; each CDR3 protein has one entry. Of 700,000 or so distinct CDR3 sequences in the sample, over 20% were seen once. Sequencing used blood. The receptor source for this set is a man aged 70 or older in good health. Both conserved end residues are part of each CDR3. The D gene is left open where the match is weak. Size is stated for part of the rows, as once, few or many counts, or as a class when the clone is expanded.

size	D	J	V	CDR3
few	TRBD1	TRBJ1-1	TRBV5-1	CASSSGDRATEAFF
-	-	TRBJ1-4	TRBV3-1	CASSQGKSTNEKLFF
once	-	TRBJ1-3	TRBV7-3	CASSLTGQGPGNTIYF
once	-	TRBJ1-1	TRBV15	CATSRDGITEAFF
-	TRBD2	TRBJ2-3	TRBV15	CATSRLLAGVRDTQYF
-	TRBD2	TRBJ2-7	TRBV12-3/TRBV12-4	CASSLGLAGLSYEQYF
few	-	TRBJ1-1	TRBV29-1	CSATDNTEAFF
few	-	-	TRBV4-3	CASSQSILGEQFF
few	-	TRBJ1-2	TRBV19	CASSKGKGLNYGYTF
few	-	TRBJ1-1	TRBV3-1	CASSQDLRTEIAFF
-	-	TRBJ1-4	TRBV29-1	CSVAAGGTNEKLFF
few	-	-	TRBV20-1	CSARDRRAYNEQFF
few	TRBD2	TRBJ2-7	TRBV6-6	CASSVTSGISEQYF
few	TRBD1	TRBJ2-4	TRBV12-3/TRBV12-4	CASSLTGPKNIQYF
many	-	TRBJ2-3	TRBV12-3/TRBV12-4	CASSYTSFYRTDTQYF
-	-	TRBJ1-6	TRBV5-1	CASSLDRLHSPLHF
-	-	TRBJ2-7	TRBV7-6	CASSLTLPAGASSYEQYF
few	-	TRBJ1-4	TRBV2	CASSERQGGEKLFF
-	-	-	TRBV14	CASSQFFYEQYF
few	TRBD2	TRBJ2-4	TRBV14	CASSPQASGGPVAKNIQYF
-	TRBD2	TRBJ2-3	TRBV12-3/TRBV12-4	CASSLRSSGSADTQYF
few	-	TRBJ2-3	TRBV2	CASSERANTQYF
many	-	TRBJ1-5	TRBV20-1	CSARRGQSNQPQHF
-	-	TRBJ2-5	TRBV4-1	CASSQVGLRVKTRYF
few	-	TRBJ2-1	TRBV12-3/TRBV12-4	CASTSNAEQFF
-	-	TRBJ2-1	TRBV9	CASSVVRASYNEQFF
few	TRBD1	TRBJ1-1	TRBV12-3/TRBV12-4	CASSLQGGWNTEAFF
few	TRBD1	TRBJ1-1	TRBV5-1	CASKGQPGDTEAFF
few	TRBD1	TRBJ2-3	TRBV12-3/TRBV12-4	CASIPGQGAADTQYF
few	-	TRBJ2-1	TRBV12-3/TRBV12-4	CASSLSGVEQFF
many	-	TRBJ2-5	TRBV29-1	CSVDEETQYF
few	TRBD1	TRBJ2-1	TRBV12-5	CASGLSRDRDNEQFF
few	-	TRBJ2-1	TRBV4-2	CASSQASPEQFF
-	-	TRBJ2-5	TRBV20-1	CSARDARRGETQYF
-	-	TRBJ2-3	TRBV5-1	CASSIVSAGSTDTQYF
-	-	TRBJ1-2	TRBV7-8	CASSLASTYSYGYTF
-	-	TRBJ1-1	TRBV4-1	CASSQATGYGDTEAFF
-	-	TRBJ1-2	TRBV20-1	CSAGVQNYGYTF
few	-	TRBJ1-2	TRBV5-1	CASSVLGAEGYTF
-	-	TRBJ2-7	TRBV7-2	CASSLAAGAGYEQYF
-	TRBD1	TRBJ1-6	TRBV15	CATSRVGDRANSPLHF
few	-	TRBJ1-5	TRBV6-1	CARRGGNQPQHF